A single sample is the source of the 8 T cell receptor beta chains below, sequenced in a study of blood T cell repertoires in COVID-19 (dated by TCRdb to 2018 to 2021). Receptors were amplified or captured by the immunoSEQ multiplex PCR assay. TCRdb limited this immuneACCESS table to in-frame rearrangements with V and J called. A share of clones is missing; checked studies link under half to unresolved V genes, and the rest is unexplained. The sample table records 60,000 to 75,000 clones; approximately 88% of these occur just once. 5.1% of the sample lies in the top ten. Source material: peripheral blood. These receptors came from a human donor in a cohort sampled during active COVID-19.

V usage is TRBV3-1 (or the pseudogene TRBV3-2) and J usage is TRBJ2-5; 7 bases are a match to TRBD1. Germline values: CDR1 LGHDT, CDR2 YNNKEL (reference sequence). The length of the CDR3 is 15 residues. V trimming: 4 bases; J trimming: 4 bases; junction bases outside the gene matches: 9. CDR3 DNA sequence: TGTGCCAGCAGCCCCCGAGGACAGGCAACAGAGACCCAGTACTTC. It specifies CASSPRGQATETQYF.

This sequence joins TRBV27 and TRBJ2-7; D may be TRBD2 (7 bases). Between the trimmed V and J ends, which lost 7 bases and 1 base, there was a span of 17 bases. This CDR3 comprises 15 residues. Germline lookup yields CDR1 MNHEY and CDR2 SMNVEV (reference sequence). CDR3 DNA: TGTGCCAGCAACAAAGGGGGGGGACCTTCCTACGAGCAGTACTTC. Protein product: CASNKGGGPSYEQYF.

The chain joins TRBV5-6 to TRBJ2-5; D remains unclear. Per germline, CDR1 SGHDT and CDR2 YYEEEE. V was pared by 1 base and J by 7 bases, with 11 bases between. This CDR3 contains 13 residues. The CDR3 sequence is CASSLNPSGTQYF. CDR3 coding DNA: TGTGCCAGCAGCTTGAACCCCTCGGGGACCCAGTACTTC.

With regard to this clone: It is likely a read error, because the conserved phenylalanine at the end of the CDR3 is missing. The DNA is omitted, as the CDR3 cannot be located on it reliably, and the CDR3 follows TCRdb's listing. The chain has TRBV7-9 and TRBJ1-2; the table's TRBD1 call for D was not verified on the DNA. The CDR3 is 12 residues long, ends included. Germline CDR1 is SEHNR and CDR2 is FQNEAQ (reference sequence). CDR3 sequence: CASSSTGQGYRL.

The V call is TRBV28, the J call TRBJ1-5; tentatively, D is TRBD1 (5 bases). With 5 bases removed from V and 3 bases from J, the gap between germline ends came to 14 bases. The CDR3 totals 15 residues. Germline V CDR1 and CDR2: MDHEN, SYDVKM. The CDR3 sequence: CASSRGRGPNQPQHF. In DNA, the CDR3 is TGTGCCAGCAGTAGAGGTAGGGGTCCCAATCAGCCCCAGCATTTT. The variable domain in full, completed from reference TRBV28 and TRBJ1-5, reads DVKVTQSSRYLVKRTGEKVFLECVQDMDHENMFWYRQDPGLGLRLIYFSYDVKMKEKGDIPEGYSVSREKKERFSLILESASTNQTSMYLCASSRGRGPNQPQHFGDGTRLSIL.

V is TRBV7-7 and J is TRBJ2-1, with 8 nucleotides matching TRBD2. This CDR3 is built from 17 residues. Germline loops: CDR1 SSHAT, CDR2 FNYEAQ (reference sequence). V gave up 5 bases and J gave up 5 bases; unmatched junction bases: 14. The CDR3 region has the DNA TGTGCCAGCAGCCCGATTCTAAGCGGGGGCCCCGACAATGAGCAGTTCTTC. Its translation: CASSPILSGGPDNEQFF.

In this sample, this clone turned up a few times. The V call is TRBV7-9, the J call TRBJ2-2; D is undetermined. Germline lookup yields CDR1 SEHNR and CDR2 FQNEAQ (reference sequence). Trimming removed 5 bases at V and 6 bases at J, with 7 bases between. This CDR3 has 12 residues. CDR3 amino acids: CASSPTSGELFF. The CDR3 nucleotides are TGTGCCAGCAGCCCCACTTCCGGGGAGCTGTTTTTT.

The chain joins TRBV6-2 or TRBV6-3 to TRBJ2-3; tentative D call: TRBD1 (6 bases). Trimming removed 0 bases at V and 7 bases at J, with 14 bases between. The germline gives CDR1 MNHEY, CDR2 SVGEGT. This CDR3 is 15 amino acids long. The CDR3 is CASSYSGADSHTQYF. For the CDR3, the DNA is TGTGCCAGCAGTTACTCGGGGGCGGATTCTCATACGCAGTATTTT.